The 16 T cell receptor beta chains below come from one sample, sequenced in a study of blood T cell repertoires in COVID-19. Here immunoSEQ multiplex PCR was the method, and the copy in TCRdb shows in-frame clones only, minus some. The sample carries 150,000 to 200,000 clones, approximately 86% recorded once. Material: peripheral blood. Receptors originate from a man aged 65 to 85 with acute or convalescent COVID-19.

The chain uses TRBV7-6 and TRBJ1-5; D is unclear. The CDR3 has 12 residues. Germline CDR1 SGHVS, CDR2 FNYEAQ. With 11 bases removed from V and 3 bases from J, the gap between germline ends came to 11 bases. DNA for the CDR3: TGTGCCCCCCAAAGCCTCAATCAGCCCCAGCATTTT. It is translated as CAPQSLNQPQHF.

The chain employs TRBV14 and TRBJ2-1, with TRBD2 identical over 10 bases. CDR1 is SGHDN and CDR2 is FVKESK in the germline V gene. After removal of 0 bases from V and 4 bases from J, the junction contained 3 bases not matched to a gene. The CDR3 has 16 amino acids. The CDR3, as DNA: TGTGCCAGCAGCCAAGATTTTAGCGGGGGGTACAATGAGCAGTTCTTC. This sequence encodes CASSQDFSGGYNEQFF.

V usage is TRBV5-1 and J usage is TRBJ1-6; D unclear. The CDR3 extends over 15 amino acids. CDR1 and CDR2 (germline): SGHRS, YFSETQ. Trimming removed 0 bases at V and 6 bases at J, with 10 bases between. This CDR3 is CASSLANAINSPLHF. DNA of the CDR3: TGCGCCAGCAGCTTGGCCAACGCTATTAATTCACCCCTCCACTTT.

V is TRBV30 and J is TRBJ1-5, with 8 positions matching TRBD1. The germline CDR1 and CDR2 sequences are GTSNPN and SVGIG (reference sequence). With V trimmed by 3 bases and J by 3 bases, 7 bases remained unmatched. The CDR3 spans 15 residues. The CDR3, as DNA: TGTGCCTGGAGGGAGTGGGGACAGGTCAATCAGCCCCAGCATTTT. It yields the protein CAWREWGQVNQPQHF. Drawing the rest from reference TRBV30 and TRBJ1-5, the complete variable domain is SQTIHQWPATLVQPVGSPLSLECTVEGTSNPNLYWYRQAAGRGLQLLFYSVGIGQISSEVPQNLSASRPQDRQFILSSKKLLLSDSGFYLCAWREWGQVNQPQHFGDGTRLSIL.

The chain has TRBV5-1 and TRBJ1-2, with D tentatively TRBD1 (6 bases). CDR3 length: 16 amino acids. Per germline, CDR1 SGHRS and CDR2 YFSETQ. V was clipped by 0 bases and J by 6 bases, with 18 bases between them. CDR3 protein: CASSLAQQGGLDGYTF. CDR3 DNA: TGCGCCAGCAGCTTGGCCCAACAGGGCGGTTTAGATGGCTACACCTTC.

The rearrangement links TRBV18 to TRBJ2-5; 10 nucleotides align to TRBD2. The J segment lost 4 bases and the V segment lost 3 bases, leaving 5 bases of the junction unmatched. Per germline, CDR1 KGHSH and CDR2 LQKENI. The CDR3 contains 15 residues. The CDR3 region is CASSPRLAGGETQYF. The DNA of the CDR3 is TGTGCCAGCTCACCCCGACTAGCGGGCGGAGAGACCCAGTACTTC.

This clone appeared once. The J gene is TRBJ1-1, the V gene TRBV27; perhaps TRBD1 as D (6 bases). Germline CDR1 reads MNHEY; CDR2 reads SMNVEV (reference sequence). CDR3 length: 14 amino acids. The V and J ends lost 5 bases and 4 bases respectively, with 14 bases between them. The CDR3: CASSMKQGVTEAFF. In DNA, the CDR3 is TGTGCCAGCAGTATGAAACAGGGAGTCACTGAAGCTTTCTTT.

The chain is built from TRBV18 and TRBJ2-3; D uncertain. The CDR3 extends over 14 amino acids. Between the trimmed V and J ends, which lost 2 bases and 2 bases, there was a span of 8 bases. Germline V gives CDR1 KGHSH, CDR2 LQKENI. This chain's CDR3 is CASSPVLSTDTQYF. DNA of the CDR3: TGTGCCAGCTCACCAGTCCTATCCACAGATACGCAGTATTTT.

The chain uses TRBV29-1 and TRBJ1-1; no clear D gene. This CDR3 comprises 13 residues. Germline lookup yields CDR1 SQVTM and CDR2 ANQGSEA. The germline V and J ends were trimmed by 8 bases and 5 bases, with 18 bases remaining between them. The CDR3 loop is CSTRGGEETEAFF. The CDR3 bases are TGCAGCACTCGAGGAGGCGAGGAGACTGAAGCTTTCTTT.

This chain joins TRBV30 and TRBJ1-2, with D tentatively TRBD1 (5 bases). The CDR3 has 13 amino acids. Germline assignment: CDR1 GTSNPN and CDR2 SVGIG (reference sequence). Trimming took 8 bases from V and 2 from J, leaving 15 bases between them. The CDR3, as DNA: TGTGCCCGAGGAGGGCGGGGGAACTATGGCTACACCTTC. It is translated as CARGGRGNYGYTF.

Only one count was recorded for this clone. The chain employs TRBV6-1 and TRBJ2-5, with TRBD2 identical over 12 bases. The CDR3 is 16 amino acids. The junction had 5 bases not matched to a gene; V was cut back by 2 bases and J by 4 bases. Germline lookup yields CDR1 MNHNS and CDR2 SASEGT. The CDR3 sequence is CASSETRLAGAETQYF. The CDR3 DNA follows: TGTGCCAGCAGTGAAACCAGACTAGCGGGAGCAGAGACCCAGTACTTC.

The rearrangement uses TRBV5-8 and TRBJ1-6; unclear D gene. Germline V CDR1 and CDR2: SGHTS, YDEGEE. Trimming removed 3 bases from V and 7 bases from J, with 14 bases in between. The CDR3 loop spans 15 amino acids. The CDR3 DNA follows: TGTGCCAGCAGCTCCTACCCCGTGGTGAATTCACCCCTCCACTTT. Its translation: CASSSYPVVNSPLHF.

V gene TRBV10-1 combines with J gene TRBJ2-7; D may be TRBD1 (5 bases). Germline assignment: CDR1 WNHNN and CDR2 SYGVQD (reference sequence). Trimming removed 3 bases from V and 3 bases from J, with 12 bases in between. The CDR3 sequence is 14 residues long. The DNA for the CDR3 is TGCGCCAGCAGTGAAGGGGAACAGCTCTACGAGCAGTACTTC. This gives the protein CASSEGEQLYEQYF.

CDR3 amino acids: CAWSVSQNTEAFF. Written as DNA, the CDR3 is TGTGCCTGGAGTGTTTCCCAGAACACTGAAGCTTTCTTT. This chain connects TRBV30 to TRBJ1-1; the D is unclear. Per germline, CDR1 GTSNPN and CDR2 SVGIG (reference sequence). The V gene lost 0 bases and the J gene lost 1 base, with 6 bases spanning the gap. The CDR3 covers 13 residues.

This clone has only one observation. The chain carries TRBV11-2 and TRBJ2-2; D remains ambiguous. This CDR3 spans 14 amino acids. Looked up from germline, CDR1 is SGHAT and CDR2 is FQNNGV. V lost 6 bases to trimming and J lost 1 base, with 9 bases between them. The CDR3, as DNA: TGTGCCAGCAGGTCCGCAGGGAACACCGGGGAGCTGTTTTTT. The encoded protein is CASRSAGNTGELFF.

The chain employs TRBV24-1 and TRBJ1-2, with unresolved D. The V end was cut by 8 bases, the J end by 0 bases, with 3 bases between. Germline V gives CDR1 KGHDR, CDR2 SFDVKD. This CDR3 has 11 residues. As DNA, the CDR3 is TGTGCCACCAATACTAACTATGGCTACACCTTC. Protein sequence: CATNTNYGYTF.